This entry lists 3 T cell receptor beta chains sequenced from one sample in a study of blood T cell repertoires in COVID-19 (TCRdb year 2020). Libraries were prepared through the immunoSEQ multiplex PCR assay. Drawn from immuneACCESS, this table holds only the in-frame rearrangements with V and J called that TCRdb kept. Clones are partly lost; checked studies trace under half to an unresolved V gene and leave the rest unexplained. The sample table lists under 250,000 clones, approximately 85% of them with a count of one. The ten top clones hold roughly 5.3% of the sample. The source material was peripheral blood. All receptors derive from a man aged 50 to 59 with COVID-19, enrolled during active disease.

The V and J genes are TRBV7-9 and TRBJ2-1; maybe TRBD2 (5 bases). The CDR3 consists of 13 residues. Germline-derived CDR1 and CDR2 are SEHNR and FQNEAQ (reference sequence). V lost 4 bases to trimming and J lost 6 bases, with 10 bases between them. CDR3 coding DNA: TGTGCCAGCAGCTCACCAGCGGTCAATGAGCAGTTCTTC. Protein: CASSSPAVNEQFF. The full variable domain, its missing parts supplied by reference TRBV7-9 and TRBJ2-1, is DTGVSQNPRHKITKRGQNVTFRCDPISEHNRLYWYRQTLGQGPEFLTYFQNEAQLEKSRLLSDRFSAERPKGSFSTLEIQRTEQGDSAMYLCASSSPAVNEQFFGPGTRLTVL.

The J gene is TRBJ2-1, the V gene TRBV3-1 (or the pseudogene TRBV3-2), with 12 bases that match TRBD2. Germline CDR1 is LGHDT and CDR2 is YNNKEL (reference sequence). This CDR3 is 17 amino acids long. The trim removed 3 bases at V and 0 bases at J, leaving 3 bases unmatched. The CDR3 DNA sequence: TGTGCCAGCAGCCACCCTAGCGGGGGGGACTCCTACAATGAGCAGTTCTTC. It translates to CASSHPSGGDSYNEQFF.

The rearrangement joins TRBV9 to TRBJ2-2, with D maybe TRBD2 (5 bases). The germline V gene has CDR1 SGDLS and CDR2 YYNGEE. Trimming left V 3 bases short and J 6 bases short, with 15 bases between. This CDR3 has 15 amino acids. DNA of the CDR3: TGTGCCAGCAGCGCCGGAGGAAGGGTCTCCGGGGAGCTGTTTTTT. Its protein is CASSAGGRVSGELFF.